Each of the 25 T cell receptor beta chains below was sequenced from the same sample in a study of blood T cell repertoires in COVID-19. Measured with immunoSEQ multiplex PCR; TCRdb has only the in-frame clones, and not every one. The table has around 350,000 clones, around 84% seen once. Sequenced: peripheral blood. The source of these receptors is a human donor in a cohort sampled during active COVID-19.

The chain links TRBV19 to TRBJ2-7, with 7 bases that match TRBD2. The CDR3 contains 16 residues. The V gene end was trimmed by 0 bases and the J gene end by 3 bases; junction bases not matched to a gene: 8. Germline V lookup: CDR1 LNHDA, CDR2 SQIVND (reference sequence). CDR3 bases: TGTGCCAGTAGTATAGAAGTAGCTAGCGGCTTCTACGAGCAGTACTTC. This gives the protein CASSIEVASGFYEQYF.

The chain uses TRBV28 and TRBJ1-4; D unclear. Germline V gene data show CDR1 as MDHEN and CDR2 as SYDVKM. V was shortened by 6 bases and J by 2 bases, with 10 bases between the two germline ends. The CDR3 is 14 residues long. CDR3 sequence reads: CASRPSGTNEKLFF. As DNA, the CDR3 is TGTGCCAGCAGACCGTCAGGTACTAATGAAAAACTGTTTTTT.

Written as DNA, the CDR3 is TGTGCCAGCAGCCGGGACAGGGAGGGCTCCTACGAGCAGTACTTC. It is translated as CASSRDREGSYEQYF. The J gene is TRBJ2-7, the V gene TRBV7-8, with 9 bases fitting TRBD1. Per the germline V gene, CDR1 is SGHVS and CDR2 is FQNEAQ. CDR3 size: 15 residues. V shed 5 bases and J 0 bases; nucleotides not matched to a gene: 5.

The DNA for the CDR3 is TGTGCCAGCAGTTCAGGGGGCCCTAATGAAAAACTGTTTTTT. It is translated as CASSSGGPNEKLFF. V is TRBV28 and J is TRBJ1-4; 8 nucleotides line up with TRBD1. CDR1 is MDHEN, CDR2 SYDVKM, per germline. V shed 4 bases and J 3 bases; nucleotides not matched to a gene: 1. The CDR3 contains 14 residues.

This chain links TRBV6-5 with TRBJ1-1, with TRBD1 identical over 8 bases. CDR3 length equals 14 residues. Germline values: CDR1 MNHEY, CDR2 SVGAGI. Unmatched junction bases numbered 5, after V lost 2 bases and J lost 6 bases. The DNA of the CDR3 is TGTGCCAGCAGTTACCCCCTGGACAGGGCTGAAGCTTTCTTT. Its translation: CASSYPLDRAEAFF.

The chain recombines TRBV4-1 with TRBJ1-6, with TRBD1 as a possible D gene (6 bases). This CDR3 region has 15 residues. From germline, CDR1 is MGHRA and CDR2 YSYEKL. Trimming took off 4 bases at V and 9 bases at J, with 16 bases between the two ends. This chain's CDR3 is CASSPGYRDLSPLHF. As DNA, the CDR3 is TGCGCCAGCAGCCCAGGGTACAGGGATCTTTCACCCCTCCACTTT.

This clone was seen only a few times. The rearrangement joins TRBV2 to TRBJ1-2; 9 bases match TRBD1. The CDR3 sequence is 16 residues long. Trimming took 4 bases from V and 0 from J; bases not matched to a gene: 6. Germline V CDR1 and CDR2: SNHLY, FYNNEI. The CDR3 nucleotides read TGTGCCAGCAGTGCCGACAGGGGGATTACTAACTATGGCTACACCTTC. Translated, it gives CASSADRGITNYGYTF.

The chain recombines TRBV5-4 with TRBJ2-3, with D possibly matching TRBD2 (6 bases). CDR1 is SGHNT, CDR2 YYREEE, per germline (reference sequence). CDR3 length equals 16 residues. V was cut by 3 bases and J by 4 bases, with 18 bases left in between. In DNA form, the CDR3 reads TGTGCCAGCAGCTCGCCGGGACTCCGTGTCGCAGATACGCAGTATTTT. Translated, it gives CASSSPGLRVADTQYF.

This clone occurred a few times. V and J are TRBV27 and TRBJ1-1; unclear D gene. Between the trimmed V and J ends, which lost 9 bases and 7 bases, there was a span of 24 bases. Germline CDR1 is MNHEY and CDR2 is SMNVEV (reference sequence). CDR3 size: 15 residues. As DNA, the CDR3 is TGTGCCAGACCCCCGGGAGCAATAACTAAGGTTGAAGCTTTCTTT. It yields the protein CARPPGAITKVEAFF.

This chain joins TRBV21-1 and TRBJ2-7; the table's D call TRBD2 went unverified against the DNA. TRBV21-1 is termed a pseudogene. This CDR3 comprises 17 residues. CDR3 DNA: TGTGCCAGCAGCAAATCCGCGGGCCTCTCCGATGGGCGCGAGCAGTACTTC. It encodes CASSKSAGLSDGREQYF.

The J gene is TRBJ2-5, the V gene TRBV3-1 (or the pseudogene TRBV3-2), with 8 bases identical to TRBD1. CDR1 and CDR2 (germline): LGHDT, YNNKEL (reference sequence). There are 13 residues in the CDR3. V gave up 4 bases and J gave up 6 bases; unmatched junction bases: 4. The CDR3 loop is CASSPDRAKTQYF. CDR3 nucleotide sequence: TGTGCCAGCAGCCCGGACAGGGCAAAGACCCAGTACTTC.

V gene TRBV25-1 combines with J gene TRBJ2-5, with TRBD1 matching 9 bases. The CDR3 totals 15 residues. Trimming cost V 3 bases and J 3 bases; bases outside gene matches: 5. Per germline, CDR1 MGHDK and CDR2 SYGVNS. The CDR3 DNA is TGTGCCAGCAGTGACACCCGGGACAGGGAAGAGACCCAGTACTTC. Encoded protein: CASSDTRDREETQYF.

The chain uses TRBV19 and TRBJ2-7; TRBD2 matches 9 bases. This CDR3 has 14 residues. J gave up 4 bases and V 5 bases, and 6 bases lay outside the gene matches. Germline V lookup: CDR1 LNHDA, CDR2 SQIVND (reference sequence). The CDR3 coding sequence is TGTGCCAGTAGTGCCCCGGGACTAGCTTACGAGCAGTACTTC. Translating it yields CASSAPGLAYEQYF.

The genes are TRBV7-9 and TRBJ1-1; tentatively, D is TRBD1 (6 bases). Germline V gene data show CDR1 as SEHNR and CDR2 as FQNEAQ (reference sequence). V was pared by 7 bases and J by 2 bases, with 11 bases between. This CDR3 comprises 13 residues. Here the CDR3 DNA reads TGTGCCAGCAAGGACAGTTTAAACACTGAAGCTTTCTTT. Translation gives CASKDSLNTEAFF.

This clone was detected a few times. This rearrangement joins TRBV2 to TRBJ2-5, with 10 bases fitting TRBD2. The V segment lost 5 bases and the J segment 5 bases; nucleotides outside the gene matches: 11. The germline gives CDR1 SNHLY, CDR2 FYNNEI. This CDR3 is 16 amino acids long. The CDR3 region has the DNA TGTGCCAGCAGTTCCGGGACTAGCGAAGGGGGGGAGACCCAGTACTTC. This translates into CASSSGTSEGGETQYF.

In its sample, this clone was seen once. V gene TRBV4-1 combines with J gene TRBJ1-1; possible D gene TRBD1, 5 bases. Trimming cost V 0 bases and J 7 bases, with 15 bases left between them. Looked up from germline, CDR1 is MGHRA and CDR2 is YSYEKL. CDR3 length equals 15 residues. The CDR3 region is CASSQDRQGGREAFF. CDR3 sequence (DNA): TGCGCCAGCAGCCAAGATAGGCAGGGAGGACGTGAAGCTTTCTTT.

J is TRBJ2-7 and V is TRBV5-1; 12 nucleotides match TRBD2. The CDR3 extends over 17 amino acids. V shed 2 bases, J shed 0 bases, and the junction held 6 bases outside the gene matches. Per germline, CDR1 SGHRS and CDR2 YFSETQ. CDR3 bases: TGCGCCAGCAGCTTATACCTAGCGGGGGGGCCCTCCTACGAGCAGTACTTC. Its translation: CASSLYLAGGPSYEQYF.

This sequence joins TRBV14 and TRBJ1-3; D is undetermined. The CDR3 is 18 residues long. Germline-derived CDR1 and CDR2 are SGHDN and FVKESK. The V end lost 1 base, the J end lost 1 base, and 17 bases lay between the germline ends. CDR3 DNA sequence: TGTGCCAGCAGCCAAGGAATGCTCCCGGGGAGGTCTGGAAACACCATATATTTT. Translation gives CASSQGMLPGRSGNTIYF.

The CDR3 spells CASRVQGELRQPQHF. The CDR3 DNA reads TGTGCCAGCAGAGTTCAGGGGGAGTTAAGGCAGCCCCAGCATTTT. The chain joins TRBV16 to TRBJ1-5; 7 bases map to TRBD1. Germline CDR1 and CDR2: KGHSY and FQNENV. CDR3 length equals 15 residues. V trimming: 6 bases; J trimming: 7 bases; junction bases outside the gene matches: 12. The full variable domain, in which reference TRBV16 and TRBJ1-5 provide the parts outside the CDR3, is GEEVAQTPKHLVRGEGQKAKLYCAPIKGHSYVFWYQQVLKNEFKFLISFQNENVFDETGMPKERFSAKCLPNSPCSLEIQATKLEDSAVYFCASRVQGELRQPQHFGDGTRLSIL.

V usage is TRBV11-2 and J usage is TRBJ2-7; TRBD1 aligns across 9 bases. The ends lost 3 bases at V and 2 bases at J; junction bases unmatched: 2. Per the germline V gene, CDR1 is SGHAT and CDR2 is FQNNGV. The CDR3 consists of 14 residues. CDR3 DNA: TGTGCCAGCAGCTTGGGGACAGGGACCTACGAGCAGTACTTC. Encoded protein: CASSLGTGTYEQYF.

This chain links TRBV29-1 with TRBJ2-1, with 9 bases fitting TRBD2. The CDR3 covers 14 residues. V lost 6 bases to trimming and J lost 9 bases; unmatched junction nucleotides: 12. In germline, CDR1 is SQVTM, CDR2 ANQGSEA. CDR3 sequence reads: CSVGEVAGVGEQFF. The DNA for the CDR3 is TGCAGCGTCGGGGAGGTAGCGGGAGTAGGTGAGCAGTTCTTC.

The genes are TRBV25-1 and TRBJ2-1; 9 bases align to TRBD2. This CDR3 has 14 amino acids. The germline V gene encodes CDR1 MGHDK and CDR2 SYGVNS. J was trimmed by 7 bases and V by 3 bases; bases with no gene match: 4. The CDR3 sequence: CASSEAGGMNEQFF. CDR3 nucleotide sequence: TGTGCCAGCAGTGAGGCGGGAGGGATGAATGAGCAGTTCTTC.

The chain joins TRBV6-5 to TRBJ1-4; possibly TRBD1 for D (6 bases). The CDR3 spans 16 residues. Germline CDR1 MNHEY, CDR2 SVGAGI. V lost 2 bases and J lost 8, with 18 bases in between. The CDR3 nucleotides are TGTGCCAGCAGTTACCTAAGCGGCAGGGGTAACGAAAAACTGTTTTTT. Its protein product is CASSYLSGRGNEKLFF.

The V call is TRBV19, the J call TRBJ2-1, with TRBD1 identical over 9 bases. Germline V gene lookup returns CDR1 LNHDA and CDR2 SQIVND (reference sequence). The CDR3 loop spans 14 amino acids. With V trimmed by 7 bases and J by 7 bases, 8 bases remained unmatched. The CDR3: CASNNRGRLNEQFF. The CDR3 DNA is TGTGCCAGTAACAACAGGGGGCGGTTAAATGAGCAGTTCTTC.

The rearrangement joins TRBV27 to TRBJ2-7, with a possible D match to TRBD2 (5 bases). Germline assignment: CDR1 MNHEY and CDR2 SMNVEV (reference sequence). The CDR3 contains 15 residues. V lost 3 bases to trimming and J lost 5 bases, with 17 bases between them. The CDR3 is CASSFPGVRFHEQYF. CDR3 bases: TGTGCCAGCAGTTTCCCCGGGGTCCGTTTCCACGAGCAGTACTTC.